One TCR beta chain is described in this entry. The source of the sample is a study of technical replicates of blood from several donors. Sequencing used immunoSEQ multiplex PCR; TCRdb keeps in-frame clones, though not all of them. The sample records around 72,000 clones, under 99% being singletons. This CDR3 spans 15 amino acids. CDR1 is SGDLS and CDR2 is YYNGEE in the germline V gene. J lost 5 bases, V lost 3 bases, and 9 bases had no gene match. The sequencing sample was made of T cells isolated from PBMCs. The TCR comes from a human donor in good health. The chain links TRBV9 to TRBJ2-5; 8 bases are shared with TRBD2. CDR3 DNA sequence: TGTGCCAGCAGCGAAGGGACTAGTCATTGGGAGACCCAGTACTTC. The encoded protein is CASSEGTSHWETQYF.